These 17 T cell receptor beta chains share one sample of origin, sequenced in a study of T cells in Graves' hyperthyroidism and ophthalmopathy. Amplified regions were TCR beta CDR3 sequences from RNA transcripts. Initially, a first-round RT-PCR of the TCR CDR3 employed the HTBI primer set. MiXCR, applied by TCRdb to the multiplex PCR reads, yields one record per CDR3 protein. The sample includes hundreds of thousands of distinct CDR3 sequences, 15% to 20% of them seen just once. The source material was blood. Receptors were obtained from a woman aged 25 to 39 with Graves' hyperthyroidism.

A few counts support this clonotype. The chain has TRBV20-1 and TRBJ2-7; TRBD2 might be the D (5 bases). Per germline, CDR1 DFQATT and CDR2 SNEGSKA (reference sequence). V shed 1 base and J shed 4 bases, with 29 bases lying between them. This CDR3 spans 19 amino acids. In nucleotides, the CDR3 is TGCAGTGCTAGAGGAAGATCCGAATCCTCGGTTGTAGAGGGATACGAGCAGTACTTC. Its translation: CSARGRSESSVVEGYEQYF.

This clonotype was seen many times. The J gene is TRBJ2-3, the V gene TRBV25-1; D gene unclear. Trimming removed 3 bases from V and 4 bases from J, with 11 bases in between. CDR1 and CDR2 (germline): MGHDK, SYGVNS. CDR3 size: 14 residues. For the CDR3, the DNA is TGTGCCAGCAGTGATCAAGGGCCTTCAGATACGCAGTATTTT. Residues: CASSDQGPSDTQYF.

The chain employs TRBV5-1 and TRBJ2-3; D is unresolved. The germline V gene encodes CDR1 SGHRS and CDR2 YFSETQ. The CDR3 runs to 16 residues. The V gene lost 0 bases and the J gene lost 0 bases, with 11 bases spanning the gap. DNA of the CDR3: TGCGCCAGCAGCTTGGTAACGGGTCCTAGCACAGATACGCAGTATTTT. As protein: CASSLVTGPSTDTQYF.

This chain joins TRBV6-1 and TRBJ2-1; D uncertain. CDR3 length: 15 amino acids. From germline, CDR1 is MNHNS and CDR2 SASEGT. V dropped 8 bases and J dropped 3 bases, with 17 bases sitting between them. CDR3 coding DNA: TGTGCCAGCCTCGGCCCGACACGGATCTACAATGAGCAGTTCTTC. Translating gives CASLGPTRIYNEQFF.

This clonotype came up once. V is TRBV12-3 or TRBV12-4 and J is TRBJ1-2; tentative D call: TRBD1 (6 bases). This CDR3 region has 13 residues. The V and J ends lost 11 bases and 8 bases respectively, with 21 bases between them. CDR3 coding DNA: TGTGCCTCCGCCCGGGGGCAGTGGGGCGGCTACACCTTC. It yields the protein CASARGQWGGYTF.

Concerning this clonotype itself: A clone one base away is much larger, so this may be a read error. CDR3 coding DNA: TGTGCCAGCAGCTTAGCGCCAAGGGCCGAGCGGTACTTC. This codes for CASSLAPRAERYF. The chain has TRBV7-9 and TRBJ2-7, with D hard to call. The V gene's germline CDR1 is SEHNR and CDR2 FQNEAQ (reference sequence). The CDR3 has 13 amino acids. The variable domain in full, with the rest retrieved from reference TRBV7-9 and TRBJ2-7, is DTGVSQNPRHKITKRGQNVTFRCDPISEHNRLYWYRQTLGQGPEFLTYFQNEAQLEKSRLLSDRFSAERPKGSFSTLEIQRTEQGDSAMYLCASSLAPRAERYFGPGTRLTVT.

This clonotype occurred many times. This chain connects TRBV20-1 to TRBJ2-1; 9 nucleotides match TRBD1. Germline CDR1 and CDR2: DFQATT and SNEGSKA (reference sequence). The J segment lost 7 bases and the V segment lost 4 bases, leaving 5 bases of the junction unmatched. CDR3 length equals 13 residues. CDR3: CSATGTGWNEQFF. Here the CDR3 DNA reads TGCAGTGCTACCGGGACAGGGTGGAATGAGCAGTTCTTC.

This clonotype was counted at least ten times. This rearrangement joins TRBV10-3 to TRBJ2-7; 7 nucleotides match TRBD1. This CDR3 comprises 12 residues. Germline lookup yields CDR1 ENHRY and CDR2 SYGVKD. V gave up 6 bases and J gave up 5 bases; unmatched junction bases: 4. The CDR3: CAISDRADEQYF. The CDR3 DNA follows: TGTGCCATCAGCGACAGGGCGGACGAGCAGTACTTC.

This clonotype was seen at least ten times. The V call is TRBV7-2, the J call TRBJ2-7; 8 bases fit TRBD2. V trimming: 3 bases; J trimming: 1 base; junction bases outside the gene matches: 5. Germline-derived CDR1 and CDR2 are SGHTA and FQGNSA. This CDR3 has 15 amino acids. The CDR3 reads CASSFSGVLSYEQYF. In nucleotides, the CDR3 is TGTGCCAGCAGCTTTAGCGGGGTCTTATCCTACGAGCAGTACTTC.

This clonotype has at least ten counts. The chain recombines TRBV27 with TRBJ1-1; 9 bases line up with TRBD1. This CDR3 has 13 residues. Per germline, CDR1 MNHEY and CDR2 SMNVEV (reference sequence). V gave up 4 bases and J gave up 6 bases; unmatched junction bases: 3. Written as DNA, the CDR3 is TGTGCCAGCAGTTGGACAGGGGACGCTGAAGCTTTCTTT. This translates into CASSWTGDAEAFF.

This clonotype appeared many times. This chain connects TRBV3-1 to TRBJ1-1; no clear D. The CDR3 is made up of 12 amino acids. V was shortened by 3 bases and J by 4 bases, with 6 bases between the two germline ends. CDR1 LGHDT and CDR2 YNNKEL come from the germline V gene (reference sequence). This CDR3 reads CASSQGFTEAFF. DNA of the CDR3: TGTGCCAGCAGCCAGGGATTCACTGAAGCTTTCTTT.

This clonotype was observed many times. The genes are TRBV5-1 and TRBJ1-1, with a weak D call TRBD1 (5 bases). The germline V gene has CDR1 SGHRS and CDR2 YFSETQ. The CDR3 is 13 amino acids. Trimming took off 4 bases at V and 3 bases at J, with 10 bases between the two ends. For the CDR3, the DNA is TGCGCCAGCAGCATTGGGACGTACACTGAAGCTTTCTTT. It translates to CASSIGTYTEAFF.

This clonotype was counted a few times. V is TRBV28 and J is TRBJ1-4, with TRBD1 identical over 7 bases. Losses at the gene ends were 5 bases for V and 5 bases for J; bases not matched to a gene: 8. CDR1 MDHEN and CDR2 SYDVKM come from the germline V gene. CDR3 length: 15 amino acids. In nucleotides, the CDR3 is TGTGCCAGCAGTCGCGGGGGACAGATGAATGAAAAACTGTTTTTT. Its protein product is CASSRGGQMNEKLFF.

This clonotype was detected many times. V gene TRBV6-1 combines with J gene TRBJ2-7; the D is unclear. CDR1 and CDR2 from the germline V gene are MNHNS and SASEGT. CDR3 length: 15 residues. Trimming removed 7 bases at V and 4 bases at J, with 20 bases between. In DNA, the CDR3 is TGTGCCAGCATCATCGGATCCTCGGGTCGGTACGAGCAGTACTTC. Protein: CASIIGSSGRYEQYF.

In its sample, this clonotype was seen many times. The V call is TRBV9, the J call TRBJ1-6; 8 nucleotides line up with TRBD1. The CDR3 loop spans 15 amino acids. Trimming at V came to 0 bases and at J to 8 bases, leaving 4 bases not matched to a gene. The germline CDR1 and CDR2 sequences are SGDLS and YYNGEE. The CDR3: CASSVVPGGDSPLHF. DNA for the CDR3: TGTGCCAGCAGCGTAGTACCAGGGGGCGATTCACCCCTCCACTTT.

V usage is TRBV6-1 and J usage is TRBJ1-4; D remains unclear. The CDR3 has 16 residues. Trimming left V 3 bases short and J 8 bases short, with 19 bases between. Germline CDR1 is MNHNS and CDR2 is SASEGT. DNA for the CDR3: TGTGCCAGCAGTGACCGTGGGCGGGCGGATTGGGAAAAACTGTTTTTT. Translated, it gives CASSDRGRADWEKLFF.

The J gene is TRBJ2-3, the V gene TRBV29-1; the D is unclear. Per the germline V gene, CDR1 is SQVTM and CDR2 is ANQGSEA. This CDR3 is 12 amino acids long. Trimming left V 5 bases short and J 4 bases short, with 10 bases between. CDR3 protein: CSVQFRADTQYF. The DNA of the CDR3 is TGCAGCGTTCAGTTTCGCGCAGATACGCAGTATTTT.